The 28 T cell receptor beta chains below come from one sample, sequenced in a study of long-term antiretroviral therapy in people with HIV. Survey-level resolution applied to immunoSEQ assay v3.0. The table came from immunoSEQ multiplex PCR; TCRdb's copy has only in-frame clones and leaves some out. The sample includes roughly 15,000 clones, approximately 94% of them seen just once. The source material was unsorted PBMCs, sampled about 6 years after starting antiretroviral therapy. These receptors came from a woman in her forties or fifties with HIV.

This rearrangement joins TRBV5-6 to TRBJ2-7, with 8 nucleotides matching TRBD2. This CDR3 region has 15 residues. V lost 4 bases and J lost 3; bases outside the gene matches: 9. CDR1 is SGHDT and CDR2 is YYEEEE in the germline V gene. CDR3 nucleotide sequence: TGTGCCAGCAGCCCCCTGGCGGGAGGTGGCTACGAGCAGTACTTC. Translated, it gives CASSPLAGGGYEQYF.

The chain carries TRBV18 and TRBJ2-7, with D perhaps TRBD1 or TRBD2 (5 bases each). Trimming took off 6 bases at V and 5 bases at J, with 23 bases between the two ends. CDR3 length: 16 residues. Germline values: CDR1 KGHSH, CDR2 LQKENI. CDR3: CASSPPTWGKEDEQYF. CDR3 DNA sequence: TGTGCCAGCTCCCCCCCGACCTGGGGGAAAGAGGACGAGCAGTACTTC.

This rearrangement joins TRBV5-1 to TRBJ1-2, with TRBD1 matching over 7 bases. Germline V gives CDR1 SGHRS, CDR2 YFSETQ. The CDR3 has 13 amino acids. Trimming at V came to 2 bases and at J to 5 bases, leaving 3 bases not matched to a gene. This CDR3 is CASSFGTEYGYTF. CDR3 coding DNA: TGCGCCAGCAGCTTCGGGACAGAATATGGCTACACCTTC.

This chain connects TRBV4-1 to TRBJ1-1, with 7 bases that match TRBD1. V was pared by 1 base and J by 1 base, with 9 bases of the junction left unmatched. The germline gives CDR1 MGHRA, CDR2 YSYEKL. This CDR3 is 17 amino acids long. The CDR3 loop is CASSQGLIQGKNTEAFF. In nucleotides, the CDR3 is TGCGCCAGCAGCCAAGGCCTAATACAGGGGAAGAACACTGAAGCTTTCTTT.

This clone appeared once. The rearrangement uses TRBV7-9 and TRBJ1-2, with 9 bases fitting TRBD1. The CDR3 has 18 amino acids. Germline CDR1 is SEHNR and CDR2 is FQNEAQ (reference sequence). The V and J ends lost 3 bases and 2 bases, in that order; junction bases with no gene match: 13. CDR3 sequence reads: CASSFDPGQQGANYGYTF. CDR3 DNA: TGTGCCAGCAGCTTTGACCCCGGGCAACAGGGGGCGAACTATGGCTACACCTTC. Drawing the rest from reference TRBV7-9 and TRBJ1-2, the complete variable domain is DTGVSQNPRHKITKRGQNVTFRCDPISEHNRLYWYRQTLGQGPEFLTYFQNEAQLEKSRLLSDRFSAERPKGSFSTLEIQRTEQGDSAMYLCASSFDPGQQGANYGYTFGSGTRLTVV.

The V and J genes are TRBV15 and TRBJ2-5; 9 positions agree with TRBD2. The CDR3 is 15 residues long. J gave up 7 bases and V 0 bases, and 6 bases lay outside the gene matches. CDR1 and CDR2 (germline): LNHNV, YYDKDF (reference sequence). CDR3 residues: CATSRDSAGLATQYF. CDR3 coding DNA: TGTGCCACCAGCAGAGATTCAGCGGGACTAGCGACCCAGTACTTC. Together with reference TRBV15 and TRBJ2-5, the CDR3 gives the full variable domain: DAMVIQNPRYQVTQFGKPVTLSCSQTLNHNVMYWYQQKSSQAPKLLFHYYDKDFNNEADTPDNFQSRRPNTSFCFLDIRSPGLGDTAMYLCATSRDSAGLATQYFGPGTRLLVL.

The V and J genes are TRBV6-6 and TRBJ1-1; tentatively, D is TRBD1 (5 bases). Deletions cut 5 bases from V and 1 base from J, with 14 bases between. The CDR3 extends over 15 amino acids. From germline, CDR1 is MNHNY and CDR2 SVGAGI (reference sequence). Here the CDR3 DNA reads TGTGCCAGCAGTCTTCCGGGACTTCAGAACACTGAAGCTTTCTTT. As protein: CASSLPGLQNTEAFF.

This chain joins TRBV27 and TRBJ1-4; no clear D. Germline values: CDR1 MNHEY, CDR2 SMNVEV (reference sequence). The CDR3 sequence is 13 residues long. Trimming removed 5 bases from V and 5 bases from J, with 9 bases in between. CDR3 nucleotide sequence: TGTGCCAGCAGTCCCCTCCTGAATGAAAAACTGTTTTTT. Its translation: CASSPLLNEKLFF. The full variable domain, with the rest looked up from reference TRBV27 and TRBJ1-4, is EAQVTQNPRYLITVTGKKLTVTCSQNMNHEYMSWYRQDPGLGLRQIYYSMNVEVTDKGDVPEGYKVSRKEKRNFPLILESPSPNQTSLYFCASSPLLNEKLFFGSGTQLSVL.

The chain employs TRBV29-1 and TRBJ2-3, with D uncertain. Germline values: CDR1 SQVTM, CDR2 ANQGSEA. The CDR3 runs 14 residues. V was cut by 5 bases and J by 3 bases, with 15 bases left in between. The CDR3 is CSVPGYVRTDTQYF. CDR3 DNA sequence: TGCAGCGTTCCGGGTTACGTACGTACAGATACGCAGTATTTT.

The chain combines TRBV7-9 with TRBJ2-5, with 9 bases lining up with TRBD1. Germline CDR1 and CDR2: SEHNR and FQNEAQ (reference sequence). The CDR3 has 15 amino acids. Trimming removed 5 bases from V and 5 bases from J; junction bases left unmatched: 9. In DNA form, the CDR3 reads TGTGCCAGCAGCCGCGGGGGACAGGGAATGGAGACCCAGTACTTC. It yields the protein CASSRGGQGMETQYF.

This clone was counted only a few times. The V gene is TRBV19, the J gene TRBJ2-1; D gene unclear. Germline values: CDR1 LNHDA, CDR2 SQIVND (reference sequence). The CDR3 is made up of 14 amino acids. V was cut by 3 bases and J by 8 bases, with 14 bases left in between. The CDR3 nucleotides are TGTGCCAGTAGTATGTCGGACCACCTCCATGAGCAGTTCTTC. This codes for CASSMSDHLHEQFF.

The J gene is TRBJ2-3, the V gene TRBV27, with D unclear. Trimming left V 1 base short and J 4 bases short, with 12 bases between. CDR1 is MNHEY and CDR2 is SMNVEV in the germline V gene (reference sequence). This CDR3 has 15 amino acids. CDR3 sequence (DNA): TGTGCCAGCAGTTTATTTGGTGGTCGGGCAGATACGCAGTATTTT. As protein: CASSLFGGRADTQYF.

This chain links TRBV19 with TRBJ1-1; 10 bases fit TRBD1. The CDR3 length is 14 residues. Germline lookup yields CDR1 LNHDA and CDR2 SQIVND (reference sequence). The junction had 6 bases not matched to a gene; V was cut back by 5 bases and J by 6 bases. DNA for the CDR3: TGTGCCAGTAGTCTACTCGGGACAGGGGCTGAAGCTTTCTTT. This codes for CASSLLGTGAEAFF.

Written as DNA, the CDR3 is TGTGCCAGCAGAACCGGGACTAGCGGAGACAATGAGCAGTTCTTC. It encodes CASRTGTSGDNEQFF. The V and J genes are TRBV6-1 and TRBJ2-1, with 11 bases matching TRBD2. Trimming at V came to 6 bases and at J to 5 bases, leaving 6 bases not matched to a gene. Germline CDR1 and CDR2: MNHNS and SASEGT. The CDR3 covers 15 residues.

The gene calls are TRBV6-1 and TRBJ2-1; D perhaps matches TRBD2 (6 bases). There are 15 residues in the CDR3. Germline V gives CDR1 MNHNS, CDR2 SASEGT. V shed 1 base and J shed 8 bases, with 15 bases lying between them. This chain's CDR3 is CASSEEVTSGYEQFF. The CDR3 coding sequence is TGTGCCAGCAGTGAAGAAGTGACTAGTGGCTATGAGCAGTTCTTC.

The chain carries TRBV11-2 and TRBJ2-7, with D perhaps TRBD2 (6 bases). Germline loops: CDR1 SGHAT, CDR2 FQNNGV. V was shortened by 5 bases and J by 3 bases, with 11 bases between the two germline ends. The CDR3 sequence is 13 residues long. The CDR3, as DNA: TGTGCCAGCAGCCCCGGGAGCTACTACGAGCAGTACTTC. It specifies CASSPGSYYEQYF.

The gene calls are TRBV11-2 and TRBJ2-2, with TRBD2 matching over 8 bases. Trimming cost V 3 bases and J 5 bases; bases outside gene matches: 17. The CDR3 consists of 19 residues. The germline gives CDR1 SGHAT, CDR2 FQNNGV. The CDR3 protein is CASSFPEERELKLTGELFF. The CDR3 DNA reads TGTGCCAGCAGCTTTCCGGAGGAGCGGGAGCTTAAGTTGACCGGGGAGCTGTTTTTT.

The chain uses TRBV2 and TRBJ2-7; the D gene is possibly TRBD1 (6 bases). Per the germline V gene, CDR1 is SNHLY and CDR2 is FYNNEI. The length of the CDR3 is 13 residues. V lost 10 bases, J lost 3 bases, and 16 bases lay in between. The CDR3 sequence is CAITTGVYYEQYF. The DNA for the CDR3 is TGTGCCATAACGACAGGAGTTTACTACGAGCAGTACTTC.

The chain has TRBV27 and TRBJ2-5; 7 bases agree with TRBD1. Germline trimming cut 5 bases from V and 7 bases from J; bases unmatched to any gene: 10. Germline values: CDR1 MNHEY, CDR2 SMNVEV (reference sequence). CDR3 length: 14 residues. CDR3 region: CASSLQQGTGTQYF. Here the CDR3 DNA reads TGTGCCAGCAGTCTACAACAGGGGACCGGGACCCAGTACTTC.

The chain recombines TRBV6-1 with TRBJ1-5, with D uncertain. Germline V gene data show CDR1 as MNHNS and CDR2 as SASEGT. V gave up 3 bases and J gave up 12 bases, with 15 bases separating them. This CDR3 is built from 13 residues. The DNA of the CDR3 is TGTGCCAGCAGTGAGGGGTCACATCATCTCCAGCATTTT. Residues: CASSEGSHHLQHF.

V is TRBV7-8 and J is TRBJ2-1, with 8 nucleotides matching TRBD2. The CDR3 spans 16 residues. Trimming cost V 1 base and J 3 bases; bases outside gene matches: 5. Looked up from germline, CDR1 is SGHVS and CDR2 is FQNEAQ. The CDR3 spells CASSLVLTSGYNEQFF. The CDR3 DNA reads TGTGCCAGCAGCTTAGTTTTAACTAGCGGCTACAATGAGCAGTTCTTC.

The J gene is TRBJ2-6, the V gene TRBV29-1; D unresolved. V was pared by 1 base and J by 0 bases, with 7 bases between. The CDR3 runs to 15 residues. CDR1 and CDR2 from the germline V gene are SQVTM and ANQGSEA. CDR3 nucleotides: TGCAGCGTTGAAGGCCAGACCTCTGGGGCCAACGTCCTGACTTTC. Residues: CSVEGQTSGANVLTF.

The chain has TRBV18 and TRBJ2-7; 9 bases align to TRBD1. The V gene end was trimmed by 2 bases and the J gene end by 3 bases; junction bases not matched to a gene: 5. The CDR3 runs to 15 residues. Germline CDR1 KGHSH, CDR2 LQKENI. In DNA, the CDR3 is TGTGCCAGCTCACCAAACAGGGGACAGGGCTACGAGCAGTACTTC. Protein: CASSPNRGQGYEQYF.

This clone was detected only a few times. V and J are TRBV6-9 and TRBJ2-3; D is undetermined. The length of the CDR3 is 13 residues. The V end was cut by 2 bases, the J end by 8 bases, with 11 bases between. Germline CDR1 MNHGY, CDR2 SVAAGI. The CDR3 protein is CASSYLNSTTQYF. CDR3 DNA: TGTGCCAGCAGTTATCTTAACTCCACTACGCAGTATTTT.

The chain has TRBV5-6 and TRBJ1-5; D unresolved. The CDR3 length is 12 residues. V was clipped by 2 bases and J by 3 bases, with 3 bases between them. Germline CDR1 and CDR2: SGHDT and YYEEEE. This CDR3 reads CASSFTNQPQHF. Written as DNA, the CDR3 is TGTGCCAGCAGCTTCACCAATCAGCCCCAGCATTTT.

The rearrangement links TRBV5-6 to TRBJ2-1, with TRBD1 identical over 9 bases. Looked up from germline, CDR1 is SGHDT and CDR2 is YYEEEE. With 4 bases clipped from V and 6 bases from J, the junction kept 11 bases outside the gene matches. CDR3 size: 16 residues. CDR3 sequence: CASSRIPGQGFNEQFF. In DNA form, the CDR3 reads TGTGCCAGCAGCCGCATCCCGGGACAGGGCTTCAATGAGCAGTTCTTC.

The rearrangement links TRBV28 to TRBJ2-1; D gene unclear. The CDR3 has 12 residues. Between the trimmed V and J ends, which lost 3 bases and 8 bases, there was a span of 8 bases. Germline-derived CDR1 and CDR2 are MDHEN and SYDVKM. The CDR3 DNA reads as TGTGCCAGCAGTTTCTCCCTATATGAGCAGTTCTTC. Its protein product is CASSFSLYEQFF.

The table lists this clone with a count of one. The rearrangement links TRBV9 to TRBJ2-7, with unresolved D. CDR3 size: 13 residues. CDR1 and CDR2 (germline): SGDLS, YYNGEE. V lost 3 bases and J 4 bases, leaving 11 bases between the germline ends. CDR3 DNA: TGTGCCAGCAGCGGGACGCACGAATACGAGCAGTACTTC. Its translation: CASSGTHEYEQYF.